These 21 T cell receptor beta chains came from one sample sequenced in a study of shared clonotypes between healthy human individuals. Sequencing was performed with immunoSEQ multiplex PCR; in TCRdb, only in-frame clones are kept and a portion is missing. Found here are about 490,000 clones, almost 80% of them singletons; the top ten hold 12%. The sequencing input was PBMCs. These receptors came from a middle-aged woman in good health. Some clones in this sample may be carry-over from other donors' samples.

The table lists this clone with a few counts. V usage is TRBV10-3 and J usage is TRBJ1-1; tentatively, D is TRBD1 (6 bases). The V gene lost 5 bases and the J gene lost 2 bases, with 9 bases spanning the gap. The CDR3 totals 13 residues. CDR1 is ENHRY, CDR2 SYGVKD, per germline. CDR3 protein: CAISSDRNTEAFF. CDR3 nucleotide sequence: TGTGCCATCAGTTCGGACAGAAACACTGAAGCTTTCTTT.

The chain has TRBV2 and TRBJ2-5, with 9 bases fitting TRBD2. The V gene's germline CDR1 is SNHLY and CDR2 FYNNEI. Unmatched junction bases numbered 9, after V lost 5 bases and J lost 5 bases. This CDR3 has 15 amino acids. CDR3 sequence: CASSWRGGRAETQYF. The CDR3 DNA reads as TGTGCCAGCAGTTGGCGGGGCGGGAGGGCCGAGACCCAGTACTTC.

V gene TRBV7-8 combines with J gene TRBJ2-2; 9 nucleotides align to TRBD2. Germline V gives CDR1 SGHVS, CDR2 FQNEAQ. Germline trimming cut 5 bases from V and 5 bases from J; bases unmatched to any gene: 9. This CDR3 has 16 amino acids. CDR3 coding DNA: TGTGCCAGCAGCAAGGGGCTAGCGGGATATACCGGGGAGCTGTTTTTT. Translating gives CASSKGLAGYTGELFF.

V and J are TRBV11-2 and TRBJ2-5; 9 bases are shared with TRBD2. CDR3 length: 15 residues. The V segment lost 5 bases and the J segment 7 bases; nucleotides outside the gene matches: 11. Germline CDR1 is SGHAT and CDR2 is FQNNGV. As DNA, the CDR3 is TGTGCCAGCAGCCTTAGGACTAGCGCCGCGGGGACCCAGTACTTC. Encoded protein: CASSLRTSAAGTQYF.

V is TRBV19 and J is TRBJ1-1; tentative D call: TRBD1 (5 bases). The germline gives CDR1 LNHDA, CDR2 SQIVND (reference sequence). With 6 bases removed from V and 0 bases from J, the gap between germline ends came to 11 bases. The CDR3 is 14 amino acids. CDR3 DNA sequence: TGTGCCAGTAGGGCCGACAGAATGAACACTGAAGCTTTCTTT. Translating it yields CASRADRMNTEAFF.

This clone has a single count. This rearrangement joins TRBV7-3 to TRBJ1-1; D gene uncertain. Germline V lookup: CDR1 SGHTA, CDR2 FQGTGA. The germline V and J ends were trimmed by 1 base and 1 base, with 10 bases remaining between them. This CDR3 has 15 amino acids. The CDR3 reads CASSLNGPGNTEAFF. The CDR3, as DNA: TGTGCCAGCAGCTTAAACGGCCCCGGGAACACTGAAGCTTTCTTT.

The chain carries TRBV18 and TRBJ2-2, with TRBD2 matching over 10 bases. The CDR3 loop spans 16 amino acids. The ends lost 2 bases at V and 7 bases at J; junction bases unmatched: 7. Germline-derived CDR1 and CDR2 are KGHSH and LQKENI. The CDR3 nucleotides read TGTGCCAGCTCACCAAGTCTAGCGGGAGTATACGGGGAGCTGTTTTTT. Translation: CASSPSLAGVYGELFF.

The genes are TRBV5-4 and TRBJ1-2; D call uncertain. V gave up 0 bases and J gave up 6 bases, with 21 bases separating them. Germline V gives CDR1 SGHNT, CDR2 YYREEE (reference sequence). The CDR3 consists of 17 residues. CDR3 DNA sequence: TGTGCCAGCAGCTTGGCCTCGAGTAACCGAATAAGGAATGGCTACACCTTC. Its protein product is CASSLASSNRIRNGYTF.

There are a few counts of this clone. At the DNA level, this CDR3 is encoded by other sequences in the same sample as well. V is TRBV4-2 and J is TRBJ2-3; D gene ambiguous. Trimming pared 2 bases from V and 5 bases from J, leaving 17 bases between. CDR3 length: 16 amino acids. Per the germline V gene, CDR1 is LGHNA and CDR2 is YNFKEQ. The CDR3 spells CASSQREGDGGDTQYF. CDR3 sequence (DNA): TGTGCCAGCAGCCAAAGAGAAGGAGACGGCGGAGATACGCAGTATTTT.

J is TRBJ1-5 and V is TRBV30; 7 bases align to TRBD1. V gave up 1 base and J gave up 0 bases; unmatched junction bases: 6. Germline V CDR1 and CDR2: GTSNPN, SVGIG (reference sequence). The CDR3 is 16 residues long. The chain's CDR3 is CAWSGRTGFSNQPQHF. The CDR3 DNA is TGTGCCTGGAGTGGGAGGACAGGTTTTAGCAATCAGCCCCAGCATTTT.

The chain carries TRBV18 and TRBJ2-2; D uncertain. Trimming left V 4 bases short and J 3 bases short, with 12 bases between. This CDR3 contains 15 residues. Germline lookup yields CDR1 KGHSH and CDR2 LQKENI. CDR3 coding DNA: TGTGCCAGCTCACTCAATGGGCCGGACACCGGGGAGCTGTTTTTT. Its protein product is CASSLNGPDTGELFF.

The V and J genes are TRBV11-2 and TRBJ1-5, with TRBD1 matching 8 bases. CDR1 and CDR2 (germline): SGHAT, FQNNGV. The length of the CDR3 is 15 residues. Trimming at V came to 4 bases and at J to 9 bases, leaving 11 bases not matched to a gene. For the CDR3, the DNA is TGTGCCAGCAGCTACGACAGGGTACAGGGGGGGCCCCAGCATTTT. The encoded protein is CASSYDRVQGGPQHF.

V usage is TRBV6-1 and J usage is TRBJ2-2; 8 bases are shared with TRBD2. Germline V gives CDR1 MNHNS, CDR2 SASEGT. V gave up 3 bases and J gave up 5 bases; unmatched junction bases: 8. The CDR3 contains 16 residues. The CDR3 reads CASSEPGGRGTGELFF. The CDR3 DNA reads as TGTGCCAGCAGTGAGCCGGGAGGGCGTGGGACCGGGGAGCTGTTTTTT.

This chain joins TRBV4-3 and TRBJ2-1; the D is unclear. Germline V lookup: CDR1 LGHNA, CDR2 YSLEER. With 0 bases removed from V and 2 bases from J, the gap between germline ends came to 17 bases. The CDR3 totals 18 residues. This CDR3 is CASSQDGPIMGTYNEQFF. For the CDR3, the DNA is TGCGCCAGCAGCCAAGACGGCCCTATCATGGGCACCTACAATGAGCAGTTCTTC.

This clone was picked up a small number of times. The gene calls are TRBV4-1 and TRBJ1-3; no clear D. Germline values: CDR1 MGHRA, CDR2 YSYEKL. Deletions cut 0 bases from V and 0 bases from J, with 12 bases between. The CDR3 covers 17 residues. The CDR3 nucleotides are TGCGCCAGCAGCCAAGACCCCCACATGAACTCTGGAAACACCATATATTTT. Its translation is CASSQDPHMNSGNTIYF.

V and J are TRBV7-2 and TRBJ2-3, with 9 bases matching TRBD2. In germline, CDR1 is SGHTA, CDR2 FQGNSA. J lost 6 bases, V lost 0 bases, and 4 bases had no gene match. The CDR3 contains 15 residues. CDR3 nucleotide sequence: TGTGCCAGCAGCTTAGCGGGACTAGCTTCGGATACGCAGTATTTT. This gives the protein CASSLAGLASDTQYF.

This clone has more than one count but fewer than ten. V and J are TRBV5-1 and TRBJ1-1, with a tentative D call TRBD1 (5 bases). CDR1 is SGHRS, CDR2 YFSETQ, per germline. The CDR3 is made up of 15 amino acids. V was trimmed by 3 bases and J by 3 bases, leaving 15 bases between them. Written as DNA, the CDR3 is TGCGCCAGCAGCTCGGGAGGCAGGGAAGACACTGAAGCTTTCTTT. It codes for CASSSGGREDTEAFF. Full variable domain (remainder filled in from reference TRBV5-1 and TRBJ1-1): KAGVTQTPRYLIKTRGQQVTLSCSPISGHRSVSWYQQTPGQGLQFLFEYFSETQRNKGNFPGRFSGRQFSNSRSEMNVSTLELGDSALYLCASSSGGREDTEAFFGQGTRLTVV.

This clone turned up a few times. The V call is TRBV2, the J call TRBJ1-1, with D hard to call. Trimming removed 10 bases from V and 2 bases from J, with 17 bases in between. This CDR3 is 14 amino acids long. Germline values: CDR1 SNHLY, CDR2 FYNNEI. Here the CDR3 DNA reads TGTGCCACCACCCCGGACCTTGATAACACTGAAGCTTTCTTT. It encodes CATTPDLDNTEAFF.

Concerning this clone: Germline and junction disagree at one end, which may indicate a read error. V gene TRBV7-7 combines with J gene TRBJ2-1; 11 nucleotides align to TRBD2. CDR1 and CDR2 from the germline V gene are SSHAT and FNYEAQ (reference sequence). The CDR3 length is 16 residues. CDR3 amino acids: CASSLASGRPYNEQFF. CDR3 DNA sequence: TGTGCTAGCAGCTTAGCTAGCGGGAGGCCCTACAATGAGCAGTTCTTC.

This rearrangement joins TRBV9 to TRBJ2-7; unclear D gene. The CDR3 length is 15 residues. With 4 bases removed from V and 3 bases from J, the gap between germline ends came to 17 bases. Germline V gives CDR1 SGDLS, CDR2 YYNGEE. The CDR3 loop is CASSPGIGPDYEQYF. The CDR3 region has the DNA TGTGCCAGCAGCCCAGGTATCGGACCGGACTACGAGCAGTACTTC.

To note about this clone: At one end, the junction sequence differs from germline, possibly due to a read error. This rearrangement joins TRBV11-1 to TRBJ2-7; tentative D call: TRBD1 (6 bases). The CDR3 length is 11 residues. Per the germline V gene, CDR1 is SGHAT and CDR2 is FQDESV (reference sequence). This CDR3 reads CASSLGGQGTF. CDR3 in DNA: TGTGCCAGCAGCTTAGGCGGGCAGGGGACCTTC.